This record concerns one T cell receptor beta chain sequence. Its specificity is not known. Staff drew roughly 10 milliliters of peripheral blood from each donor. For the second PCR, which ran for roughly 6 to 11 cycles, a sample-barcoded 5' primer and a J-beta primer mix were used. TCRdb re-analysed the 5' RACE reads in MiXCR, keeping a single row per CDR3 protein. This table holds hundreds of thousands of distinct CDR3 sequences, around 50% found once. This sample is part of a study of blood T cells in healthy people across ages. General study findings and limits: No one knew whether donors had CMV, which possibly confounded expanded clonotype changes.

The germline V gene has CDR1 MNHEY and CDR2 SVGAGI. Losses at the gene ends were 6 bases for V and 0 bases for J; bases not matched to a gene: 8. This CDR3 is built from 16 residues. What was sequenced was blood. The chain couples TRBV6-5 to TRBJ1-5, with TRBD1 matching 7 bases. The sequence came from a man aged 40-49 years in good health. The CDR3 nucleotides are TGTGCCAGCAGCCCGACAGGGTTGAATAGCAATCAGCCCCAGCATTTT. Its protein is CASSPTGLNSNQPQHF.